This entry lists 24 T cell receptor beta chains sequenced from one sample in a study of cytomegalovirus exposure and HLA in healthy donors. PCR amplification relied on 60 Vbeta primers (plus 13 Jbeta primers). Method: immunoSEQ multiplex PCR; TCRdb's copy keeps in-frame clones and lacks some. The sample has over 150,000 clones, around 64% seen once; the top ten hold approximately 2.8%. Sequences were obtained from PBMCs. The receptor set was obtained from a woman between 25 and 40 years old in good health and CMV-seronegative.

The chain employs TRBV18 and TRBJ1-3; D gene unclear. The CDR3 spans 15 residues. Per germline, CDR1 KGHSH and CDR2 LQKENI. The V end was cut by 2 bases, the J end by 0 bases, with 8 bases between. This CDR3 is CASSPGESSGNTIYF. DNA of the CDR3: TGTGCCAGCTCACCAGGAGAGTCCTCTGGAAACACCATATATTTT. The full variable domain, rest sourced from reference TRBV18 and TRBJ1-3, is NAGVMQNPRHLVRRRGQEARLRCSPMKGHSHVYWYRQLPEEGLKFMVYLQKENIIDESGMPKERFSAEFPKEGPSILRIQQVVRGDSAAYFCASSPGESSGNTIYFGEGSWLTVV.

CDR3 in DNA: TGTGCCAGCAGTGAAGAAGGGTGGACTAGCGGATCCTACGAGCAGTACTTC. Translation gives CASSEEGWTSGSYEQYF. This rearrangement joins TRBV2 to TRBJ2-7; TRBD2 matches at 10 bases. Germline loops: CDR1 SNHLY, CDR2 FYNNEI. This CDR3 has 17 residues. V shed 1 base and J 1 base; nucleotides not matched to a gene: 7.

The chain uses TRBV2 and TRBJ2-2; maybe TRBD2 (6 bases). The CDR3 is 16 amino acids. Trimming removed 6 bases from V and 0 bases from J, with 14 bases in between. Germline CDR1 and CDR2: SNHLY and FYNNEI. The CDR3: CASSTMGRTNTGELFF. The CDR3 DNA sequence: TGTGCCAGCAGCACCATGGGGAGGACGAACACCGGGGAGCTGTTTTTT.

The chain joins TRBV6-5 to TRBJ2-7; D call uncertain. Germline CDR1 reads MNHEY; CDR2 reads SVGAGI. This CDR3 is built from 13 residues. The CDR3 nucleotides read TGTGCTAGCTGGCCAGGTGGTCCCCTCGAGCAGTACTTC. Its protein is CASWPGGPLEQYF.

The chain recombines TRBV9 with TRBJ1-6; TRBD1 aligns across 7 bases. This CDR3 has 15 amino acids. Germline-derived CDR1 and CDR2 are SGDLS and YYNGEE. The V gene end was trimmed by 0 bases and the J gene end by 7 bases; junction bases not matched to a gene: 4. CDR3 DNA: TGTGCCAGCAGCGTAGAGACAGGGATGAATTCACCCCTCCACTTT. Protein: CASSVETGMNSPLHF.

V is TRBV5-4 and J is TRBJ2-3; TRBD2 aligns across 10 bases. Per germline, CDR1 SGHNT and CDR2 YYREEE (reference sequence). Germline trimming cut 0 bases from V and 1 base from J; bases unmatched to any gene: 2. The CDR3 sequence is 16 residues long. CDR3 bases: TGTGCCAGCAGCTTGGGGAGCGGGAGGGGCACAGATACGCAGTATTTT. The encoded protein is CASSLGSGRGTDTQYF.

This sequence joins TRBV28 and TRBJ1-3; 7 bases are shared with TRBD1. The J segment lost 0 bases and the V segment lost 4 bases, leaving 9 bases of the junction unmatched. The CDR3 runs 17 residues. From germline, CDR1 is MDHEN and CDR2 SYDVKM. CDR3 DNA sequence: TGTGCCAGCAGTTCCACAGGGGTTCATTTCTCTGGAAACACCATATATTTT. Encoded protein: CASSSTGVHFSGNTIYF.

The chain uses TRBV4-3 and TRBJ1-2; D is unresolved. The V end was cut by 0 bases, the J end by 6 bases, with 11 bases between. The CDR3 is 14 residues long. Looked up from germline, CDR1 is LGHNA and CDR2 is YSLEER. CDR3 sequence: CASSQDSRTDGYTF. CDR3 nucleotide sequence: TGCGCCAGCAGCCAAGATTCTAGGACTGATGGCTACACCTTC.

This chain links TRBV12-5 with TRBJ2-1; 9 positions match TRBD1. CDR1 and CDR2 (germline): LGHNT, FRNRAP. V dropped 0 bases and J dropped 6; count of bases not matched to a gene: 18. This CDR3 is built from 20 residues. The CDR3 nucleotides read TGTGCTAGTGGTTTGGTGCCTTCTCCGGCGGGACAGGGACTGATCAATGAGCAGTTCTTC. Translating it yields CASGLVPSPAGQGLINEQFF.

The chain links TRBV4-3 to TRBJ2-1; D is possibly TRBD2 (6 bases). The ends were cut back, 2 bases at V and 4 bases at J, with 15 bases in the middle. Germline CDR1 and CDR2: LGHNA and YSLEER. This CDR3 comprises 16 residues. CDR3 nucleotides: TGCGCCAGCAGCCAAAGGGGCGGGATAGGTTACAATGAGCAGTTCTTC. This sequence encodes CASSQRGGIGYNEQFF.

The V and J genes are TRBV5-4 and TRBJ2-7, with TRBD2 matching over 7 bases. The CDR3 extends over 17 amino acids. J was trimmed by 0 bases and V by 3 bases; bases with no gene match: 12. Germline CDR1 is SGHNT and CDR2 is YYREEE (reference sequence). CDR3 sequence: CASSSKLLRTSSYEQYF. CDR3 in DNA: TGTGCCAGCAGCTCCAAGCTTCTGAGGACTAGCTCCTACGAGCAGTACTTC.

This clone showed up just a few times. As DNA, the CDR3 is TGTGCCAGCAGCTTAATAGAGCAGGGGTGGGATACGCAGTATTTT. Its protein product is CASSLIEQGWDTQYF. The chain joins TRBV11-1 to TRBJ2-3; D might be TRBD1 (6 bases). V shed 2 bases and J shed 6 bases, with 15 bases lying between them. CDR1 and CDR2 from the germline V gene are SGHAT and FQDESV (reference sequence). The CDR3 consists of 15 residues.

This chain joins TRBV28 and TRBJ1-5; no clear D gene. CDR3 length: 11 residues. V was trimmed by 4 bases and J by 6 bases, leaving 4 bases between them. The germline V gene encodes CDR1 MDHEN and CDR2 SYDVKM. In DNA, the CDR3 is TGTGCCAGCAGTTCTAGTCAGCCCCAGCATTTT. As protein: CASSSSQPQHF.

The chain uses TRBV10-3 and TRBJ2-5; 12 bases map to TRBD2. Germline trimming cut 1 base from V and 1 base from J; bases unmatched to any gene: 7. Germline loops: CDR1 ENHRY, CDR2 SYGVKD. This CDR3 is built from 18 residues. CDR3 DNA sequence: TGTGCCATCAGTGAGTTGCTAGCGGGAGGGGAGTCCCAAGAGACCCAGTACTTC. It specifies CAISELLAGGESQETQYF.

This clone was seen a handful of times. This chain links TRBV27 with TRBJ2-3; TRBD2 matches at 8 bases. From germline, CDR1 is MNHEY and CDR2 SMNVEV (reference sequence). V was pared by 2 bases and J by 4 bases, with 5 bases of the junction left unmatched. This CDR3 comprises 15 residues. CDR3 coding DNA: TGTGCCAGCAGTTTAACCAGCGGGAGCCCAGATACGCAGTATTTT. It is translated as CASSLTSGSPDTQYF.

This clone was picked up a small number of times. The chain combines TRBV29-1 with TRBJ2-6; 7 nucleotides agree with TRBD2. This CDR3 comprises 14 residues. Losses at the gene ends were 7 bases for V and 1 base for J; bases not matched to a gene: 4. The germline V gene has CDR1 SQVTM and CDR2 ANQGSEA. Here the CDR3 DNA reads TGCAGCGCCCTCGGGGGGTCTGGGGCCAACGTCCTGACTTTC. Residues: CSALGGSGANVLTF.

The V and J genes are TRBV9 and TRBJ2-6; maybe TRBD1 (5 bases). CDR3 length: 15 amino acids. The germline gives CDR1 SGDLS, CDR2 YYNGEE. Trimming shortened V by 6 bases and J by 2 bases, and 12 bases separated the two germline ends. CDR3 residues: CASTPQGTGANVLTF. CDR3 sequence (DNA): TGTGCCAGCACCCCCCAGGGTACTGGGGCCAACGTCCTGACTTTC.

This clone showed up just a few times. The chain links TRBV5-1 to TRBJ2-2, with D tentatively TRBD1 (6 bases). Trimming took off 5 bases at V and 2 bases at J, with 16 bases between the two ends. This CDR3 spans 16 amino acids. Germline V gene sequence: CDR1 SGHRS, CDR2 YFSETQ. CDR3 in DNA: TGCGCCAGCAGAAGGACCCAGGACAGTAACACCGGGGAGCTGTTTTTT. It specifies CASRRTQDSNTGELFF. Full variable domain (outside the CDR3, taken from reference TRBV5-1 and TRBJ2-2): KAGVTQTPRYLIKTRGQQVTLSCSPISGHRSVSWYQQTPGQGLQFLFEYFSETQRNKGNFPGRFSGRQFSNSRSEMNVSTLELGDSALYLCASRRTQDSNTGELFFGEGSRLTVL.

The rearrangement links TRBV5-6 to TRBJ2-5; possible D gene TRBD1, 6 bases. From germline, CDR1 is SGHDT and CDR2 YYEEEE. This CDR3 has 15 residues. Trimming left V 3 bases short and J 1 base short, with 13 bases between. Written as DNA, the CDR3 is TGTGCCAGCAGCTCGATAAACAGGGCCCAAGAGACCCAGTACTTC. Translated, it gives CASSSINRAQETQYF.

This chain connects TRBV7-3 to TRBJ2-3; D call uncertain. Trimming removed 10 bases from V and 0 bases from J, with 14 bases in between. CDR3 length: 14 residues. CDR1 is SGHTA, CDR2 FQGTGA, per germline. CDR3 loop: CATPVAESTDTQYF. The CDR3 DNA reads TGTGCCACCCCTGTGGCGGAGAGCACAGATACGCAGTATTTT.

The chain is built from TRBV27 and TRBJ2-7, with D uncertain. The germline CDR1 and CDR2 sequences are MNHEY and SMNVEV (reference sequence). The CDR3 runs to 13 residues. Trimming left V 1 base short and J 1 base short, with 5 bases between. As DNA, the CDR3 is TGTGCCAGCAGTTTATACGGGTCCTACGAGCAGTACTTC. It codes for CASSLYGSYEQYF.

The rearrangement uses TRBV10-3 and TRBJ1-3; TRBD1 might be the D (5 bases). Trimming removed 0 bases from V and 0 bases from J, with 12 bases in between. The CDR3 spans 17 residues. The germline CDR1 and CDR2 sequences are ENHRY and SYGVKD. CDR3: CAISESRQFNSGNTIYF. In DNA, the CDR3 is TGTGCCATCAGTGAGTCGAGACAGTTTAACTCTGGAAACACCATATATTTT.

This chain uses TRBV2 with TRBJ2-1; 11 nucleotides agree with TRBD1. The CDR3 contains 15 residues. After removal of 6 bases from V and 5 bases from J, the junction contained 6 bases not matched to a gene. Germline V CDR1 and CDR2: SNHLY, FYNNEI. CDR3 coding DNA: TGTGCCAGCAGAGCGGACAGGGGGCGGAACAATGAGCAGTTCTTC. This codes for CASRADRGRNNEQFF.

The chain couples TRBV28 to TRBJ1-1; D is uncertain. The CDR3 covers 10 residues. Germline assignment: CDR1 MDHEN and CDR2 SYDVKM. V lost 8 bases and J 5 bases, leaving 6 bases between the germline ends. For the CDR3, the DNA is TGTGCCAGCCGTTCGACTGAAGCTTTCTTT. Protein sequence: CASRSTEAFF. Drawing the rest from reference TRBV28 and TRBJ1-1, the complete variable domain is DVKVTQSSRYLVKRTGEKVFLECVQDMDHENMFWYRQDPGLGLRLIYFSYDVKMKEKGDIPEGYSVSREKKERFSLILESASTNQTSMYLCASRSTEAFFGQGTRLTVV.